The 30 T cell receptor beta chains given below trace back to one sample, sequenced in a study of control samples from healthy donors and cancer patients. Sequenced by immunoSEQ multiplex PCR; TCRdb stores in-frame clones only, minus some. Among more than 95,000 clones, about 93% were seen once, and the ten largest hold about 2.5%. The sample taken for sequencing was blood. These receptors came from a man aged 25 to 40 in good health.

The chain carries TRBV12-5 and TRBJ2-3; 8 nucleotides match TRBD1. The CDR3 contains 15 residues. Germline V gene lookup returns CDR1 LGHNT and CDR2 FRNRAP. After removal of 6 bases from V and 2 bases from J, the junction contained 7 bases not matched to a gene. CDR3 coding DNA: TGTGCTAGTGGGAACGGGGACAGGCTCACAGATACGCAGTATTTT. Encoded protein: CASGNGDRLTDTQYF.

This chain uses TRBV15 with TRBJ1-5; tentative D call: TRBD1 (5 bases). Germline V gives CDR1 LNHNV, CDR2 YYDKDF (reference sequence). Trimming took 3 bases from V and 7 from J, leaving 10 bases between them. This CDR3 spans 13 amino acids. Here the CDR3 DNA reads TGTGCCACCAGCAGGGTCCAGGGCCAGCCCCAGCATTTT. As protein: CATSRVQGQPQHF.

In this sample, this clone turned up once. The chain carries TRBV2 and TRBJ2-3; a possible D gene is TRBD2 (5 bases). V dropped 7 bases and J dropped 6 bases, with 11 bases sitting between them. Germline V gene lookup returns CDR1 SNHLY and CDR2 FYNNEI. This CDR3 has 12 residues. The CDR3 DNA follows: TGTGCCAGCAAGGCGGAGGTGGATACGCAGTATTTT. It codes for CASKAEVDTQYF.

This clone was recorded once. The rearrangement uses TRBV19 and TRBJ2-5, with D maybe TRBD2 (5 bases). Trimming cost V 5 bases and J 4 bases, with 17 bases left between them. Germline values: CDR1 LNHDA, CDR2 SQIVND (reference sequence). This CDR3 has 15 amino acids. The CDR3 reads CASSLVASGGETQYF. For the CDR3, the DNA is TGTGCCAGTAGTCTCGTAGCGAGCGGAGGAGAGACCCAGTACTTC. Full variable domain (rest looked up from reference TRBV19 and TRBJ2-5): DGGITQSPKYLFRKEGQNVTLSCEQNLNHDAMYWYRQDPGQGLRLIYYSQIVNDFQKGDIAEGYSVSREKKESFPLTVTSAQKNPTAFYLCASSLVASGGETQYFGPGTRLLVL.

The V and J genes are TRBV7-8 and TRBJ1-5; D gene unclear. Germline assignment: CDR1 SGHVS and CDR2 FQNEAQ. This CDR3 region has 16 residues. V was trimmed by 1 base and J by 0 bases, leaving 10 bases between them. In DNA form, the CDR3 reads TGTGCCAGCAGCTTAGGGTTGGTGAATAGCAATCAGCCCCAGCATTTT. Its translation: CASSLGLVNSNQPQHF.

This chain connects TRBV9 to TRBJ1-1; 8 bases are a match to TRBD1. This CDR3 is built from 15 residues. Trimming at V came to 3 bases and at J to 1 base, leaving 5 bases not matched to a gene. Germline CDR1 reads SGDLS; CDR2 reads YYNGEE. CDR3 nucleotides: TGTGCCAGCAGCGGCGACAGGGGTGAGAACACTGAAGCTTTCTTT. Its translation: CASSGDRGENTEAFF.

The chain combines TRBV6-5 with TRBJ1-5, with 8 bases identical to TRBD1. Per the germline V gene, CDR1 is MNHEY and CDR2 is SVGAGI. The CDR3 has 13 residues. Losses at the gene ends were 6 bases for V and 5 bases for J; bases not matched to a gene: 3. The CDR3, as DNA: TGTGCCAGCAGCATACAGGGGGATCAGCCCCAGCATTTT. Its translation: CASSIQGDQPQHF.

The rearrangement links TRBV7-9 to TRBJ2-7; D remains ambiguous. V lost 1 base, J lost 6 bases, and 10 bases lay in between. The CDR3 contains 13 residues. Germline CDR1 reads SEHNR; CDR2 reads FQNEAQ (reference sequence). The CDR3 DNA is TGTGCCAGCAGCTTAGGGACCGTGGGCGAGCAGTACGTC. Its translation: CASSLGTVGEQYV.

This clone has just one count. J is TRBJ1-4 and V is TRBV6-5; D ambiguous. Trimming removed 7 bases at V and 8 bases at J, with 14 bases between. The germline CDR1 and CDR2 sequences are MNHEY and SVGAGI. CDR3 length: 13 amino acids. Written as DNA, the CDR3 is TGTGCCAGCAATAAGAACCGAAGGGAAAAACTGTTTTTT. Its protein product is CASNKNRREKLFF.

About this clone itself: One end of the junction does not line up with germline, which may come from a read error. The DNA of the CDR3 is TGCGCCAGCAGCTTGGAGGATCACAGGGGAGGCCGGGGAGCTGTTTTT. Encoded protein: CASSLEDHRGGRGAVF. The chain links TRBV5-1 to TRBJ2-2, with D perhaps TRBD1 (7 bases). The CDR3 runs to 16 residues. CDR1 and CDR2 from the germline V gene are SGHRS and YFSETQ.

The chain uses TRBV7-3 and TRBJ2-1, with D uncertain. Trimming removed 3 bases from V and 6 bases from J, with 9 bases in between. This CDR3 region has 13 residues. Germline loops: CDR1 SGHTA, CDR2 FQGTGA. The CDR3 DNA follows: TGTGCCAGCAGCTTCGACAATTCCAATGAGCAGTTCTTC. Amino acids: CASSFDNSNEQFF.

The chain uses TRBV11-2 and TRBJ1-1, with D unresolved. V gave up 10 bases and J gave up 5 bases, with 8 bases separating them. Germline CDR1 reads SGHAT; CDR2 reads FQNNGV. The length of the CDR3 is 10 residues. The CDR3 DNA is TGTGCCACCTACCGGACTGAAGCTTTCTTT. This sequence encodes CATYRTEAFF.

This chain links TRBV2 with TRBJ1-2; 10 bases align to TRBD1. Germline trimming cut 6 bases from V and 0 bases from J; bases unmatched to any gene: 1. The CDR3 consists of 14 residues. Germline V CDR1 and CDR2: SNHLY, FYNNEI. CDR3 bases: TGTGCCAGCAGGGACAGGGGGGCTAACTATGGCTACACCTTC. Amino acid sequence: CASRDRGANYGYTF.

This clone was seen a handful of times. CDR3 sequence reads: CASSLVAGGNTDTQYF. CDR3 DNA sequence: TGTGCCAGCAGCTTAGTGGCGGGGGGGAACACAGATACGCAGTATTTT. V is TRBV7-8 and J is TRBJ2-3; 9 bases match TRBD2. J lost 2 bases, V lost 1 base, and 4 bases had no gene match. Per germline, CDR1 SGHVS and CDR2 FQNEAQ. The CDR3 spans 16 residues.

The chain recombines TRBV5-1 with TRBJ2-6; D perhaps matches TRBD1 (6 bases). Trimming cost V 2 bases and J 3 bases, with 18 bases left between them. CDR1 is SGHRS, CDR2 YFSETQ, per germline. The CDR3 consists of 18 residues. The DNA of the CDR3 is TGCGCCAGCAGCTTTCGAGGGGGAACGCTGGGTGGGGCCAACGTCCTGACTTTC. It translates to CASSFRGGTLGGANVLTF. The full variable domain, with the rest looked up from reference TRBV5-1 and TRBJ2-6, is KAGVTQTPRYLIKTRGQQVTLSCSPISGHRSVSWYQQTPGQGLQFLFEYFSETQRNKGNFPGRFSGRQFSNSRSEMNVSTLELGDSALYLCASSFRGGTLGGANVLTFGAGSRLTVL.

V is TRBV2 and J is TRBJ2-5, with 11 bases lining up with TRBD1. Germline V gene sequence: CDR1 SNHLY, CDR2 FYNNEI. Unmatched junction bases numbered 7, after V lost 5 bases and J lost 5 bases. The CDR3 extends over 15 amino acids. The CDR3 region has the DNA TGTGCCAGCAGTCCGCGGACAGGGGGCCGGGAGACCCAGTACTTC. Amino acids: CASSPRTGGRETQYF.

V gene TRBV5-1 combines with J gene TRBJ1-1; D ambiguous. V was clipped by 4 bases and J by 3 bases, with 22 bases between them. CDR1 is SGHRS and CDR2 is YFSETQ in the germline V gene. The CDR3 totals 17 residues. CDR3 loop: CASSPAPSWGLDTEAFF. The CDR3 DNA is TGCGCCAGCAGCCCGGCACCCTCATGGGGTTTGGACACTGAAGCTTTCTTT.

J is TRBJ1-1 and V is TRBV27; a weak D match, TRBD1 (5 bases). Germline lookup yields CDR1 MNHEY and CDR2 SMNVEV (reference sequence). This CDR3 is 15 amino acids long. V was trimmed by 2 bases and J by 2 bases, leaving 12 bases between them. The chain's CDR3 is CASSLGRGTNTEAFF. DNA of the CDR3: TGTGCCAGCAGTTTAGGCCGGGGGACTAACACTGAAGCTTTCTTT.

The rearrangement links TRBV27 to TRBJ1-6, with 8 nucleotides matching TRBD1. With V trimmed by 3 bases and J by 10 bases, 5 bases remained unmatched. CDR1 and CDR2 from the germline V gene are MNHEY and SMNVEV (reference sequence). The CDR3 consists of 14 residues. The CDR3 region is CASSFQGARSPLHF. CDR3 DNA sequence: TGTGCCAGCAGTTTTCAGGGGGCGCGCTCACCCCTCCACTTT.

The genes are TRBV9 and TRBJ1-1; weak D call: TRBD1 (6 bases). The length of the CDR3 is 14 residues. With 4 bases removed from V and 5 bases from J, the gap between germline ends came to 15 bases. CDR1 and CDR2 from the germline V gene are SGDLS and YYNGEE. CDR3: CASSPRGAGTEAFF. The CDR3, as DNA: TGTGCCAGCAGCCCCCGGGGGGCCGGAACTGAAGCTTTCTTT.

The chain joins TRBV7-8 to TRBJ1-6; the D is unclear. The CDR3 is 19 amino acids. Germline CDR1 and CDR2: SGHVS and FQNEAQ. The V gene lost 1 base and the J gene lost 0 bases, with 16 bases spanning the gap. The CDR3 reads CASSLEEAGLSSYNSPLHF. DNA of the CDR3: TGTGCCAGCAGCTTAGAAGAGGCCGGGTTGAGCTCCTATAATTCACCCCTCCACTTT. Looking up the rest from reference TRBV7-8 and TRBJ1-6 gives the full variable domain: GAGVSQSPRYKVAKRGQDVALRCDPISGHVSLFWYQQALGQGPEFLTYFQNEAQLDKSGLPSDRFFAERPEGSVSTLKIQRTQQEDSAVYLCASSLEEAGLSSYNSPLHFGNGTRLTVT.

The chain joins TRBV7-3 to TRBJ2-1; TRBD2 matches 10 bases. Germline CDR1 and CDR2: SGHTA and FQGTGA. After removal of 5 bases from V and 4 bases from J, the junction contained 5 bases not matched to a gene. This CDR3 region has 15 residues. CDR3 amino acids: CASSRLAGEYNEQFF. CDR3 sequence (DNA): TGTGCCAGCAGCCGGCTAGCGGGGGAATACAATGAGCAGTTCTTC. Based on the CDR3 plus reference TRBV7-3 and TRBJ2-1, the full variable domain is GAGVSQTPSNKVTEKGKYVELRCDPISGHTALYWYRQSLGQGPEFLIYFQGTGAADDSGLPNDRFFAVRPEGSVSTLKIQRTERGDSAVYLCASSRLAGEYNEQFFGPGTRLTVL.

V and J are TRBV7-8 and TRBJ1-1; a weak D match, TRBD1 (6 bases). V lost 4 bases and J lost 1, with 7 bases in between. Germline V gene lookup returns CDR1 SGHVS and CDR2 FQNEAQ. The CDR3 spans 13 residues. The CDR3: CASSSRGNTEAFF. Written as DNA, the CDR3 is TGTGCCAGCAGCTCCAGGGGGAACACTGAAGCTTTCTTT. The variable domain in full, completed from reference TRBV7-8 and TRBJ1-1, reads GAGVSQSPRYKVAKRGQDVALRCDPISGHVSLFWYQQALGQGPEFLTYFQNEAQLDKSGLPSDRFFAERPEGSVSTLKIQRTQQEDSAVYLCASSSRGNTEAFFGQGTRLTVV.

The V and J genes are TRBV16 and TRBJ1-5; D is perhaps TRBD1 (5 bases). The CDR3 is 14 residues long. Trimming removed 7 bases from V and 2 bases from J, with 12 bases in between. CDR1 KGHSY and CDR2 FQNENV come from the germline V gene. CDR3 DNA sequence: TGTGCCAGCAAACGGGACTTTGGCAATCAGCCCCAGCATTTT. Protein: CASKRDFGNQPQHF.

The V gene is TRBV27, the J gene TRBJ2-7, with D perhaps TRBD1 (5 bases). Looked up from germline, CDR1 is MNHEY and CDR2 is SMNVEV (reference sequence). Trimming took 5 bases from V and 4 from J, leaving 15 bases between them. This CDR3 is 14 amino acids long. The CDR3 loop is CASSPTGFSYEQYF. The CDR3 DNA is TGTGCCAGCAGTCCCACAGGTTTTTCGTACGAGCAGTACTTC.

The V gene is TRBV6-5, the J gene TRBJ2-3; D is tentatively TRBD1 or TRBD2 (5 bases each). Germline V lookup: CDR1 MNHEY, CDR2 SVGAGI. Trimming stripped 0 bases from V and 4 bases from J, with 8 bases between. This CDR3 has 14 residues. The CDR3: CASSYSVGADTQYF. In nucleotides, the CDR3 is TGTGCCAGCAGTTACTCGGTGGGGGCAGATACGCAGTATTTT.

The gene calls are TRBV5-5 and TRBJ2-6; D gene uncertain. Trimming stripped 2 bases from V and 0 bases from J, with 15 bases between. The CDR3 has 18 residues. Germline V gene data show CDR1 as SGHKS and CDR2 as YYEKEE (reference sequence). The CDR3 spells CASSFPVSSRSGANVLTF. The CDR3 region has the DNA TGTGCCAGCAGCTTTCCAGTTTCCAGTCGCTCTGGGGCCAACGTCCTGACTTTC.

The chain recombines TRBV28 with TRBJ2-3; TRBD2 matches 7 bases. The CDR3 loop spans 12 amino acids. Germline-derived CDR1 and CDR2 are MDHEN and SYDVKM. The V segment lost 8 bases and the J segment 2 bases; nucleotides outside the gene matches: 1. The CDR3 protein is CASGGDTDTQYF. In DNA form, the CDR3 reads TGTGCCAGCGGGGGGGACACAGATACGCAGTATTTT.

The chain joins TRBV12-5 to TRBJ2-3, with 7 bases identical to TRBD1. Trimming at V came to 0 bases and at J to 7 bases, leaving 4 bases not matched to a gene. The CDR3 covers 14 residues. The germline V gene encodes CDR1 LGHNT and CDR2 FRNRAP. The CDR3 reads CASGLVQGRNTQYF. CDR3 coding DNA: TGTGCTAGTGGTTTGGTACAGGGGCGAAATACGCAGTATTTT.

The chain couples TRBV9 to TRBJ2-5; perhaps TRBD2 as D (6 bases). Germline V gene data show CDR1 as SGDLS and CDR2 as YYNGEE. There are 15 residues in the CDR3. Trimming removed 4 bases from V and 4 bases from J, with 17 bases in between. CDR3 sequence reads: CASSLAGTSPETQYF. CDR3 nucleotide sequence: TGTGCCAGCAGCCTAGCAGGCACTAGCCCAGAGACCCAGTACTTC.